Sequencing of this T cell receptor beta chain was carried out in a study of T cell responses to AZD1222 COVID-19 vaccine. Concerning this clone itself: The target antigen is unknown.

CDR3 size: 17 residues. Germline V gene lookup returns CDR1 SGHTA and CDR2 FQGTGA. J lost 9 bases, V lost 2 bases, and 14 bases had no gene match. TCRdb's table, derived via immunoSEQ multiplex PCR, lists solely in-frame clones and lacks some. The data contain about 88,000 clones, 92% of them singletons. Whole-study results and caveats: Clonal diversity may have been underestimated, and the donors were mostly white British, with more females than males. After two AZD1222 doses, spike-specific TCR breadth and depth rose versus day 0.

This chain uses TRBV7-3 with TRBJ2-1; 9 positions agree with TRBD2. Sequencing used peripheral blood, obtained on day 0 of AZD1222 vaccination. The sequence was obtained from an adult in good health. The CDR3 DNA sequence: TGTGCCAGCAGCTTAGAGGCTAGCGGGAACCTCTTTCGTGAGCAGTTCTTC. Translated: CASSLEASGNLFREQFF.